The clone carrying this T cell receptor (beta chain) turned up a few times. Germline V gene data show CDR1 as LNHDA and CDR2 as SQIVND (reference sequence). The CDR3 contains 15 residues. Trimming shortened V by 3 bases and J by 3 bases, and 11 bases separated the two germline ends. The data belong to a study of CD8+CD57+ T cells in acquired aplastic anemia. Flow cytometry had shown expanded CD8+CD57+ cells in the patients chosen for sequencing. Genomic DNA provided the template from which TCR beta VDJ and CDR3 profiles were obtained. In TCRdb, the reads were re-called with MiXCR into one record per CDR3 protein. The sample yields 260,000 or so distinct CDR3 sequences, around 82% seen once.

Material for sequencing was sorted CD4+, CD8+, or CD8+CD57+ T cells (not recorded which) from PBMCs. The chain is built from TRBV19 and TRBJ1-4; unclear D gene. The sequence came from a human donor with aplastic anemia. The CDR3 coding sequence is TGTGCCAGTAGTATTGCGGGGTCGGCTAATGAAAAACTGTTTTTT. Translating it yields CASSIAGSANEKLFF.